This T cell receptor (beta chain) was sequenced in a study of cytomegalovirus exposure and HLA in healthy donors. Use of 60 Vbeta and 13 Jbeta primers characterized the PCR. Clones were read by immunoSEQ multiplex PCR, and TCRdb kept only the in-frame ones, dropping some. The sample lists approximately 90,000 clones, approximately 57% seen once, with around 6.6% in the top ten. CDR1 is MNHNY, CDR2 SVGAGI, per germline (reference sequence). The CDR3 contains 15 residues. After removal of 5 bases from V and 0 bases from J, the junction contained 4 bases not matched to a gene. Comment on this clone: The antigen is unknown.

General study points: In an earlier analysis, productive rearrangement rates for most beta V segments clustered near 87% or 30%. The number of N-insertions in an Asian-associated ancestry cluster was reportedly below the 666-donor mean in a later analysis.

The receptor's source is a woman younger than 45 in good health and CMV-seronegative. The material sequenced was PBMCs. The genes are TRBV6-6 and TRBJ1-1; TRBD1 matches 9 bases. CDR3 nucleotides: TGTGCCAGCAGTACAGGGGGCGGGATGAACACTGAAGCTTTCTTT. Protein product: CASSTGGGMNTEAFF.